This record covers a single T cell receptor (beta chain). The data were obtained in a study of blood T cell repertoires in COVID-19. The overall study: Donors in the United States, Italy and Spain gave samples during acute or convalescent COVID-19.

The germline gives CDR1 LNHDA, CDR2 SQIVND (reference sequence). The CDR3 runs 14 residues. With 10 bases clipped from V and 7 bases from J, the junction kept 9 bases outside the gene matches. Membership in each cohort depended on participant-reported clinical history. Generated by immunoSEQ multiplex PCR, the TCRdb table keeps only in-frame clones and is missing some. The profile shows around 250,000 clones, roughly 84% of them singletons. This receptor was identified in a man in his forties or fifties who had recovered from COVID-19. This rearrangement joins TRBV19 to TRBJ1-4; 10 positions agree with TRBD1. Sequencing input: PBMCs or T cells enriched from blood (not recorded which). The CDR3 region has the DNA TGTGCCACCCAGACCGGGACAGGGGTTGAAAAACTGTTTTTT. Its translation is CATQTGTGVEKLFF.